This is a list of T cell receptor beta chains from one sample in a study of cytotoxic CD8 clonotypes in ibrutinib-treated CLL. Assay: immunoSEQ multiplex PCR; the TCRdb copy retains only in-frame clones and omits some. The sample has 60,000 to 95,000 clones, less than 85% seen once. The sequences come from PBMCs, collected after 24 months of ibrutinib treatment. The receptors were gathered from a human donor with chronic lymphocytic leukemia. Both conserved end residues are part of each CDR3. The order of the fields is CDR3 length, J gene, V gene, D gene, CDR3 protein. The D gene is left open where the match is weak.

length: 17; J: TRBJ2-1; V: TRBV9; D: TRBD2; CDR3: CASSVSPGLAGGNEQFF
length: 12; J: TRBJ1-2; V: TRBV5-1; D: TRBD1; CDR3: CASSWDRAGYTF
length: 16; J: TRBJ2-2; V: TRBV4-2; D: TRBD1; CDR3: CASSQRETGATGELFF
length: 15; J: TRBJ1-1; V: TRBV19; D: TRBD1; CDR3: CASSIYPGQGSEAFF
length: 15; J: TRBJ2-7; V: TRBV19; D: TRBD1; CDR3: CASSMVQGAYYEQYF
length: 17; J: TRBJ2-2; V: TRBV7-6; D: NA; CDR3: CASSLGGGARITGELFF
length: 16; J: TRBJ2-2; V: TRBV12-5; D: NA; CDR3: CASGFASGTNTGELFF
length: 17; J: TRBJ2-7; V: TRBV10-3; D: TRBD1; CDR3: CAITPTLPGQGSNEQYF
length: 14; J: TRBJ2-3; V: TRBV18; D: NA; CDR3: CASSADLSTDTQYF
length: 16; J: TRBJ2-1; V: TRBV27; D: NA; CDR3: CASSFSPRTSYNEQFF
length: 19; J: TRBJ2-3; V: TRBV27; D: NA; CDR3: CASSLRREAMGKPTDTQYF
length: 14; J: TRBJ1-5; V: TRBV2; D: NA; CDR3: CASSGARDRQPQHF
length: 17; J: TRBJ2-2; V: TRBV4-3; D: TRBD1; CDR3: CASSQGSQGINTGELFF
length: 16; J: TRBJ1-5; V: TRBV27; D: NA; CDR3: CASSNRDPGRNQPQHF
length: 17; J: TRBJ2-5; V: TRBV10-3; D: NA; CDR3: CAARGADRTADQETQYF
length: 14; J: TRBJ2-3; V: TRBV7-3; D: NA; CDR3: CASSLRGETDTQYF
length: 14; J: TRBJ2-3; V: TRBV9; D: TRBD2; CDR3: CASSQRSGRDTQYF
length: 19; J: TRBJ2-2; V: TRBV11-1; D: TRBD2; CDR3: CASSLGRLAQLSNTGELFF
length: 15; J: TRBJ2-7; V: TRBV6-1; D: TRBD2; CDR3: CASSELAESSYEQYF
length: 16; J: TRBJ1-2; V: TRBV4-1; D: NA; CDR3: CASSQGMPGGNYGYTF
length: 18; J: TRBJ1-1; V: TRBV15; D: TRBD1; CDR3: CATSRGLPGTAQASQAFF
length: 18; J: TRBJ2-3; V: TRBV15; D: TRBD1; CDR3: CATSRDYPRDSSVGTQYF
length: 16; J: TRBJ2-1; V: TRBV5-4; D: TRBD2; CDR3: CASSLKAGGPYNEQFF
length: 15; J: TRBJ2-5; V: TRBV7-2; D: TRBD1; CDR3: CASSSRTGARETQYF
length: 13; J: TRBJ2-7; V: TRBV30; D: NA; CDR3: CAWSGQWGDEQYF
length: 13; J: TRBJ2-3; V: TRBV6-6; D: NA; CDR3: CASSYSIGDTQYF
length: 15; J: TRBJ2-5; V: TRBV5-1; D: TRBD1; CDR3: CASGISGQDKETQYF